Listed below are T cell receptor beta chains from one sample, sequenced in a study of CD8+ T cells in alopecia areata. TCRdb's table, derived via immunoSEQ multiplex PCR, lists solely in-frame clones and lacks some. The data hold about 4,200 clones, with about two thirds observed a single time. The sample comprised skin. The receptor source for this set is a human donor in good health. Each CDR3 is given with its conserved first and last residue. A D gene is named only where the DNA matches it firmly. Only part of the rows carry a size: once, few, many, or a class if the clone is expanded.

J gene,D gene,clone size,V gene,CDR3 protein,CDR3 DNA
TRBJ2-3,NA,few,TRBV6-5,CASSYVVDTQYF,TGTGCCAGCAGTTACGTGGTAGATACGCAGTATTTT
TRBJ1-4,TRBD1,few,TRBV18,CASSPPMRDRGSEKLFF,TGTGCCAGCTCACCACCGATGAGGGACAGGGGGAGTGAAAAACTGTTTTTT
TRBJ1-1,NA,NA,TRBV9,CASSVAGQNTEAFF,TGTGCCAGCAGCGTAGCGGGCCAGAACACTGAAGCTTTCTTT
TRBJ2-5,TRBD1,NA,TRBV29-1,CSVETDRGRGETQYF,TGCAGCGTTGAAACGGACAGGGGGCGCGGAGAGACCCAGTACTTC
TRBJ2-3,NA,few,TRBV5-1,CASRERGGDTQYF,TGCGCCAGCAGGGAAAGAGGAGGGGATACGCAGTATTTT
TRBJ2-5,NA,NA,TRBV11-3,CASSLGGGYQETQYF,TGTGCCAGCAGCTTAGGAGGGGGGTACCAAGAGACCCAGTACTTC
TRBJ2-7,NA,NA,TRBV5-1,CASSLTRYEQYF,TGCGCCAGCAGCCTTACTCGTTACGAGCAGTACTTC
TRBJ2-7,NA,NA,TRBV11-2,CASSLFPGELYEQYF,TGTGCCAGCAGCTTATTTCCTGGGGAGCTCTACGAGCAGTACTTC
TRBJ1-1,NA,NA,TRBV2,CASSFEYTGNTEAFF,TGTGCCAGCAGTTTCGAGTATACAGGGAACACTGAAGCTTTCTTT
TRBJ2-7,TRBD2,NA,TRBV7-9,CASSKGLAGASYEQYF,TGTGCCAGCAGCAAGGGACTAGCGGGAGCTTCCTACGAGCAGTACTTC
TRBJ1-1,NA,NA,TRBV6-5,CASSGEQGEDTEAFF,TGTGCCAGCAGTGGGGAACAGGGAGAGGACACTGAAGCTTTCTTT
TRBJ1-1,NA,NA,TRBV15,CATSRGSGGLTEAFF,TGTGCCACCAGCAGAGGCTCCGGGGGCCTAACTGAAGCTTTCTTT
TRBJ2-7,NA,once,TRBV5-5,CASSVDISYEQYF,TGTGCCAGCAGCGTGGACATATCCTACGAGCAGTACTTC
TRBJ2-5,NA,once,TRBV7-2,CASSLQGQETQYF,TGTGCCAGCAGTTTACAGGGTCAAGAGACCCAGTACTTC
TRBJ2-7,NA,NA,TRBV2,CASKGQGGRFYEQYF,TGTGCCAGCAAGGGGCAGGGTGGAAGGTTCTACGAGCAGTACTTC
TRBJ2-7,TRBD1,NA,TRBV28,CASSRTAPDRRSNYEQYF,TGTGCCAGCAGTCGGACGGCCCCGGACAGGCGGTCTAACTACGAGCAGTACTTC
TRBJ2-2,TRBD1,once,TRBV4-1,CASSQGKGTGVHTGELFF,TGCGCCAGCAGCCAAGGAAAGGGGACAGGGGTGCACACCGGGGAGCTGTTTTTT
TRBJ2-7,NA,NA,TRBV6-5,CASSYGLADTYEQYF,TGTGCCAGCAGTTACGGGTTAGCGGATACATACGAGCAGTACTTC
TRBJ2-3,NA,NA,TRBV5-4,CASSLKAVSTDTQYF,TGTGCCAGCAGCTTGAAGGCCGTTAGCACAGATACGCAGTATTTT
TRBJ2-7,NA,NA,TRBV27,CASSLRGREQYF,TGTGCCAGCAGTTTAAGGGGACGCGAGCAGTACTTC
TRBJ2-7,TRBD2,NA,TRBV5-1,CASSLAGIRASGRLYEQYF,TGCGCCAGCAGCTTGGCTGGGATTCGGGCTAGCGGGAGACTCTACGAGCAGTACTTC
TRBJ2-3,TRBD1,few,TRBV5-1,CASSSTTGVRADTQYF,TGCGCCAGCAGCTCGACGACAGGGGTCAGGGCAGATACGCAGTATTTT
TRBJ2-3,NA,NA,TRBV19,CASSSSGSDTQYF,TGTGCCAGTAGTTCCTCGGGGTCAGATACGCAGTATTTT
TRBJ2-3,NA,NA,TRBV29-1,CSVGTTSTDTQYF,TGCAGCGTTGGCACCACTAGCACAGATACGCAGTATTTT
TRBJ2-1,NA,few,TRBV20-1,CSAELRNEQFF,TGCAGTGCCGAGTTGCGCAATGAGCAGTTCTTC
TRBJ2-1,NA,NA,TRBV7-9,CASRVGPNEQFF,TGTGCCAGCAGGGTGGGACCTAATGAGCAGTTCTTC
TRBJ1-3,TRBD1,NA,TRBV28,CASSFTGDWGSGNTIYF,TGTGCCAGCTCATTTACAGGGGATTGGGGGTCTGGAAACACCATATATTTT
TRBJ2-3,TRBD2,NA,TRBV2,CASGLAGDTQYF,TGTGCCAGTGGACTAGCGGGAGATACGCAGTATTTT
TRBJ1-2,TRBD1,NA,TRBV5-1,CASSLDPTGSRGYTF,TGCGCCAGCAGCTTGGATCCGACAGGGTCGCGTGGCTACACCTTC
TRBJ2-1,TRBD1,NA,TRBV5-1,CASSRDRGRGNEQFF,TGCGCCAGCAGCCGAGACAGGGGGCGCGGTAATGAGCAGTTCTTC
TRBJ2-7,TRBD2,few,TRBV28,CASSIRLAGVSYEQYF,TGTGCCAGCAGTATTCGACTAGCGGGGGTCTCCTACGAGCAGTACTTC
TRBJ2-3,NA,NA,TRBV7-2,CASRGGAGVRADTQYF,TGTGCCAGCAGGGGGGGGGCCGGCGTCCGGGCAGATACGCAGTATTTT
TRBJ2-5,NA,NA,TRBV11-2,CASSFENQETQYF,TGTGCCAGCAGCTTCGAGAACCAAGAGACCCAGTACTTC
TRBJ2-7,TRBD2,NA,TRBV6-6,CASSSPTSGSYEQYF,TGTGCCAGCAGTTCTCCGACTAGCGGGAGTTACGAGCAGTACTTC
TRBJ2-7,TRBD2,NA,TRBV7-9,CATRLAGVEYEQYF,TGTGCCACCCGACTAGCGGGAGTGGAGTACGAGCAGTACTTC
TRBJ2-7,TRBD2,NA,TRBV18,CASAGTSGTYEQYF,TGTGCCAGCGCCGGGACTAGCGGGACCTACGAGCAGTACTTC
TRBJ2-3,TRBD1,NA,TRBV5-1,CASSEQGADTQYF,TGCGCCAGCAGCGAACAGGGGGCAGATACGCAGTATTTT
TRBJ1-5,NA,NA,TRBV30,CAWSPAGQPQHF,TGTGCCTGGAGCCCTGCGGGGCAGCCCCAGCATTTT
TRBJ2-7,TRBD2,once,TRBV4-1,CASSQDSSLAGRSYEQYF,TGCGCCAGCAGCCAAGATTCTAGTCTAGCGGGCAGATCCTACGAGCAGTACTTC
TRBJ2-7,TRBD2,NA,TRBV5-4,CASSLIAGGPYEQYF,TGTGCCAGCAGCCTAATAGCGGGAGGGCCCTACGAGCAGTACTTC
TRBJ2-1,NA,NA,TRBV5-4,CASSLESGYNEQFF,TGTGCCAGCAGCTTGGAGAGCGGGTACAATGAGCAGTTCTTC
TRBJ1-4,NA,NA,TRBV4-2,CASGQEWQEDEKLFF,TGTGCCAGCGGCCAAGAGTGGCAGGAAGATGAAAAACTGTTTTTT
TRBJ2-3,TRBD2,few,TRBV5-1,CASSLASSGRDTQYF,TGCGCCAGCAGCTTGGCCTCTAGCGGGAGAGATACGCAGTATTTT
TRBJ2-1,NA,NA,TRBV18,CASSPSRGNEQFF,TGTGCCAGCTCACCATCCAGGGGCAATGAGCAGTTCTTC
TRBJ2-1,NA,NA,TRBV5-4,CASSPRGQHNEQFF,TGTGCCAGCAGCCCAAGGGGTCAGCACAATGAGCAGTTCTTC
TRBJ2-3,TRBD2,NA,TRBV5-4,CASSKGLAGGFTDTQYF,TGTGCCAGCAGCAAAGGACTAGCGGGTGGATTCACAGATACGCAGTATTTT
TRBJ2-7,TRBD1,NA,TRBV2,CASSEETGGSKQYF,TGTGCCAGCAGTGAGGAGACAGGGGGATCTAAGCAGTACTTC
TRBJ2-7,TRBD1,NA,TRBV30,CAWSGTGNPYEQYF,TGTGCCTGGAGCGGGACAGGGAATCCCTACGAGCAGTACTTC
TRBJ2-7,TRBD2,NA,TRBV6-5,CASSYSSGASYEQYF,TGTGCCAGCAGTTACTCAAGCGGGGCTTCCTACGAGCAGTACTTC
TRBJ1-1,NA,NA,TRBV7-9,CASSFRRRTANTEAFF,TGTGCCAGCAGCTTCAGAAGGAGGACAGCCAACACTGAAGCTTTCTTT
TRBJ1-5,NA,few,TRBV5-1,CASSLGTAPNQPQHF,TGCGCCAGCAGCTTGGGGACTGCACCTAATCAGCCCCAGCATTTT
TRBJ2-1,NA,NA,TRBV4-1,CASSRQGEGNEQFF,TGCGCCAGCAGCAGGCAGGGGGAGGGTAATGAGCAGTTCTTC
TRBJ1-2,NA,NA,TRBV5-4,CASSLLTSGGRHGYTF,TGTGCCAGCAGCCTCCTCACGTCCGGGGGCAGACATGGCTACACCTTC
TRBJ2-5,NA,NA,TRBV7-9,CASSLLTGETQYF,TGTGCCAGCAGCTTATTGACGGGTGAGACCCAGTACTTC